This TCR beta chain originates from a study of blood T cell repertoires in COVID-19. At the level of the study: Whether acute or convalescent, the COVID-19 samples came from the United States, Italy and Spain.

Produced via immunoSEQ multiplex PCR; TCRdb's table is partial and in-frame only. Of about 100,000 clones in the sample, 85% to 90% were seen once. The clonotype originates from a human donor in a cohort sampled during active COVID-19. Sequencing was done on a sample of peripheral blood.

DNA of the CDR3: TGTGCCAGCAGCGCTGACAGGGGAGAGGGGTGGGCGACCCAGTACTTC. Amino acid sequence: CASSADRGEGWATQYF. The chain uses TRBV6-6 and TRBJ2-5; 8 bases align to TRBD1. The CDR3 sequence is 16 residues long. Germline loops: CDR1 MNHNY, CDR2 SVGAGI (reference sequence). V lost 6 bases to trimming and J lost 7 bases; unmatched junction nucleotides: 16.